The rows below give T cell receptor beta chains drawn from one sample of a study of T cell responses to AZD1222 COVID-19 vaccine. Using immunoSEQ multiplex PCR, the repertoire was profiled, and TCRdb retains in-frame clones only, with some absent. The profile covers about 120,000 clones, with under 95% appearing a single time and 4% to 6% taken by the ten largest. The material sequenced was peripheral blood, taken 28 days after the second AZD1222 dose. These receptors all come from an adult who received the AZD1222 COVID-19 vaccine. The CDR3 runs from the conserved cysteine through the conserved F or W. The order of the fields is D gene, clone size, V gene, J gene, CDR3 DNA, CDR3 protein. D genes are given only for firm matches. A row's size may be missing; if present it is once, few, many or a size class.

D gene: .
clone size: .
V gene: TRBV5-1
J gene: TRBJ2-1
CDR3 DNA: TGCGCCAGCAGCCCGAGAACAAGGACGTGGGACAATGAGCAGTTCTTC
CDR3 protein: CASSPRTRTWDNEQFF

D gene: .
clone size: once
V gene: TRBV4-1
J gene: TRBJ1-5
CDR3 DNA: TGCGCCAGCAGCCAAGGCTCAGGGCCCTCGAATCAGCCCCAGCATTTT
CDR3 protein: CASSQGSGPSNQPQHF

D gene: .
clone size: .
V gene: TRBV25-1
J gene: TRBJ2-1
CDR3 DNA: TGTGCCAGCAGTTGGTCCCCCAGGGCTAGCTCCTACAATGAGCAGTTCTTC
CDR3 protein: CASSWSPRASSYNEQFF

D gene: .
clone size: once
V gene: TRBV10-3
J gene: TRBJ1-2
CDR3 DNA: TGTGCCATCAGTGAGGGGCCAGGGGCCTATGGCTACACCTTC
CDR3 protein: CAISEGPGAYGYTF

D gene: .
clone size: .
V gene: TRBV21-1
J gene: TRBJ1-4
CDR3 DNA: TGTGCCAGCAGCACGGGTGAAAAACTGTTTTTT
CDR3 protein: CASSTGEKLFF

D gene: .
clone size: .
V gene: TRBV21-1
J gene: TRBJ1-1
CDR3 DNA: TGTGCCAGCAGCACGATAACGGGACAGGGTCTCGCTGAAGCTTTCTTT
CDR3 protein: CASSTITGQGLAEAFF

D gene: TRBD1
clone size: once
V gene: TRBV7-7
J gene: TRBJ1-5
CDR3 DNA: TGTGCCAGCAGCTTAGGGCGACAGGGGTGCAATCAGCCCCAGCATTTT
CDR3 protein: CASSLGRQGCNQPQHF

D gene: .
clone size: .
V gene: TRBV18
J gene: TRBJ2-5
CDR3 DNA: TGTGCCAGCTCACAAAGGACCCGGACAAAACAAGAGACCCAGTACTTC
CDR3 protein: CASSQRTRTKQETQYF

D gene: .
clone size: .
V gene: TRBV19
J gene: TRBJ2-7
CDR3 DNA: TGTGCCAGTAGATCGGGGAGCTCCTACGAGCAGTACTTC
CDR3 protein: CASRSGSSYEQYF

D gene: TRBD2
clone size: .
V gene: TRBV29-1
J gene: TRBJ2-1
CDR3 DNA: TGCAGCGCGAGTGGGACTAGCGGGGGGGCCGTAGGCGAGCAGTTCTTC
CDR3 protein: CSASGTSGGAVGEQFF